The 14 T cell receptor beta chains reported below all come from one sample, sequenced in a study of CD8 T cell repertoires and HIV-1 epitope variants. No antigen has been assigned to these receptors. The table came from immunoSEQ multiplex PCR; TCRdb's copy has only in-frame clones and leaves some out. Of about 4,800 clones in the sample, around three fifths were seen once. The sample consisted of cultured CD8+ T cells derived from PBMCs. All receptors derive from a male donor with HIV.

The V call is TRBV7-9, the J call TRBJ2-7; 8 positions match TRBD1. The germline V gene encodes CDR1 SEHNR and CDR2 FQNEAQ (reference sequence). After removal of 5 bases from V and 5 bases from J, the junction contained 11 bases not matched to a gene. The CDR3 consists of 15 residues. DNA of the CDR3: TGTGCCAGCAGCGAGATTCAGGGGGCGATCAACGAGCAGTACTTC. It translates to CASSEIQGAINEQYF.

This clone was detected only once. The V call is TRBV7-9, the J call TRBJ2-1, with TRBD2 matching over 10 bases. CDR3 length: 15 amino acids. V lost 2 bases, J lost 6 bases, and 4 bases stayed unmatched. CDR1 and CDR2 (germline): SEHNR, FQNEAQ (reference sequence). CDR3 bases: TGTGCCAGCAGCTTACTAGCGGGAGAGGGCAATGAGCAGTTCTTC. Translation gives CASSLLAGEGNEQFF. Supplemented by reference TRBV7-9 and TRBJ2-1, the full variable domain reads DTGVSQNPRHKITKRGQNVTFRCDPISEHNRLYWYRQTLGQGPEFLTYFQNEAQLEKSRLLSDRFSAERPKGSFSTLEIQRTEQGDSAMYLCASSLLAGEGNEQFFGPGTRLTVL.

The rearrangement links TRBV28 to TRBJ2-7; either TRBD1 or TRBD2 may supply D (6 bases each). Germline lookup yields CDR1 MDHEN and CDR2 SYDVKM. The V and J ends lost 7 bases and 2 bases respectively, with 18 bases between them. The CDR3 has 15 residues. The CDR3 DNA is TGTGCCAGCACCAAGGGGTGGGGGGCCGCCTACGAGCAGTACTTC. Translated: CASTKGWGAAYEQYF.

The genes are TRBV7-9 and TRBJ2-7; D may match TRBD1 or TRBD2 (5 bases each). V was clipped by 8 bases and J by 0 bases, with 8 bases between them. The CDR3 consists of 12 residues. Germline CDR1 SEHNR, CDR2 FQNEAQ (reference sequence). DNA of the CDR3: TGTGCCAGCGGGGACGGCTCCTACGAGCAGTACTTC. Residues: CASGDGSYEQYF.

The V call is TRBV7-2, the J call TRBJ2-1, with D perhaps matching TRBD2 (6 bases). The CDR3 covers 15 residues. CDR1 is SGHTA and CDR2 is FQGNSA in the germline V gene. Trimming cost V 1 base and J 8 bases, with 15 bases left between them. Here the CDR3 reads CASSLVSGTPYEQFF. CDR3 sequence (DNA): TGTGCCAGCAGCTTAGTTTCCGGGACTCCTTATGAGCAGTTCTTC. Full variable domain (outside the CDR3, taken from reference TRBV7-2 and TRBJ2-1): GAGVSQSPSNKVTEKGKDVELRCDPISGHTALYWYRQSLGQGLEFLIYFQGNSAPDKSGLPSDRFSAERTGGSVSTLTIQRTQQEDSAVYLCASSLVSGTPYEQFFGPGTRLTVL.

The J gene is TRBJ2-7, the V gene TRBV27; D possibly corresponds to TRBD1 (6 bases). Germline V gene data show CDR1 as MNHEY and CDR2 as SMNVEV (reference sequence). CDR3 length: 15 amino acids. Trimming cost V 5 bases and J 1 base, with 15 bases left between them. This chain's CDR3 is CASSPPGGASYEQYF. The DNA of the CDR3 is TGTGCCAGCAGTCCCCCTGGGGGCGCGTCCTACGAGCAGTACTTC.

The chain uses TRBV6-5 and TRBJ2-2; no clear D gene. Trimming left V 2 bases short and J 4 bases short, with 8 bases between. Germline V gene sequence: CDR1 MNHEY, CDR2 SVGAGI. There are 14 residues in the CDR3. Here the CDR3 DNA reads TGTGCCAGCAGTTACGACTCCTTCACCGGGGAGCTGTTTTTT. This translates into CASSYDSFTGELFF.

The V call is TRBV28, the J call TRBJ2-7; 8 bases agree with TRBD2. The V gene's germline CDR1 is MDHEN and CDR2 SYDVKM. The CDR3 is made up of 14 amino acids. V shed 3 bases and J 3 bases; nucleotides not matched to a gene: 4. CDR3 region: CASSFGSGNYEQYF. CDR3 nucleotides: TGTGCCAGCAGTTTTGGTAGCGGGAACTACGAGCAGTACTTC.

V and J are TRBV28 and TRBJ2-7; D remains unclear. CDR1 is MDHEN and CDR2 is SYDVKM in the germline V gene. The CDR3 consists of 11 residues. Trimming left V 2 bases short and J 3 bases short, with 2 bases between. CDR3 protein: CASSLDYEQYF. DNA for the CDR3: TGTGCCAGCAGTTTAGACTACGAGCAGTACTTC.

The chain recombines TRBV7-6 with TRBJ2-5, with D uncertain. Germline lookup yields CDR1 SGHVS and CDR2 FNYEAQ. The V and J ends lost 5 bases and 5 bases respectively, with 12 bases between them. The CDR3 contains 13 residues. The CDR3 reads CASSVGSRETQYF. As DNA, the CDR3 is TGTGCCAGCAGCGTCGGATCGAGGGAGACCCAGTACTTC.

The genes are TRBV6-5 and TRBJ1-5; D is undetermined. This CDR3 has 14 residues. The V end lost 0 bases, the J end lost 5 bases, and 8 bases lay between the germline ends. Germline lookup yields CDR1 MNHEY and CDR2 SVGAGI. The CDR3 DNA is TGTGCCAGCAGTTACTCGGGATCGCATCAGCCCCAGCATTTT. Amino acids: CASSYSGSHQPQHF.

The chain couples TRBV10-2 to TRBJ1-5; D ambiguous. CDR3 length: 15 amino acids. Deletions cut 2 bases from V and 0 bases from J, with 8 bases between. The germline V gene has CDR1 WSHSY and CDR2 SAAADI. CDR3 protein: CASSEEPYSNQPQHF. The CDR3 coding sequence is TGCGCCAGCAGTGAGGAACCGTATAGCAATCAGCCCCAGCATTTT.

This chain links TRBV15 with TRBJ2-7; 7 nucleotides match TRBD2. The CDR3 length is 16 residues. J gave up 3 bases and V 2 bases, and 10 bases lay outside the gene matches. Germline V gives CDR1 LNHNV, CDR2 YYDKDF (reference sequence). This chain's CDR3 is CATSRTALADYYEQYF. Written as DNA, the CDR3 is TGTGCCACCAGCAGAACAGCCCTAGCGGATTACTACGAGCAGTACTTC.

The chain uses TRBV6-5 and TRBJ2-5; D is ambiguous. This CDR3 spans 14 amino acids. The germline V gene encodes CDR1 MNHEY and CDR2 SVGAGI. Trimming took 2 bases from V and 5 from J, leaving 12 bases between them. CDR3: CASSYGRPAETQYF. Written as DNA, the CDR3 is TGTGCCAGCAGTTACGGACGGCCCGCGGAGACCCAGTACTTC.